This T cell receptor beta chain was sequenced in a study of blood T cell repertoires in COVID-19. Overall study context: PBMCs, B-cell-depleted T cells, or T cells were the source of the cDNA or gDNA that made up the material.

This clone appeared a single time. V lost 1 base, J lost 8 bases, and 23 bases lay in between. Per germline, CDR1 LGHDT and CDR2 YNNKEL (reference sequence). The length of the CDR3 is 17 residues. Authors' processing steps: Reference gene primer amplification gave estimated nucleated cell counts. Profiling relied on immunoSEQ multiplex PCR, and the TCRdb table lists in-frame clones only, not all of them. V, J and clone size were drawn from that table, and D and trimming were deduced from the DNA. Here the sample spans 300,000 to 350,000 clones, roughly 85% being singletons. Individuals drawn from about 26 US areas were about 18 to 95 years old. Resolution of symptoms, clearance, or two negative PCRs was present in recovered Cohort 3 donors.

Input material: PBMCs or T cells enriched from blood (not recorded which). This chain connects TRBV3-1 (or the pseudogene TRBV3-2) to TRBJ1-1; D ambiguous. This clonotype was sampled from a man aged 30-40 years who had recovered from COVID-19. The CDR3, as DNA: TGTGCCAGCAGCCAAGGTGACATGGTTTGGATAAGGCCCGAAGCTTTCTTT. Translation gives CASSQGDMVWIRPEAFF.